This paragraph covers one TCR beta chain sequence. The antigen remains unidentified. This entry is derived from a study of T cell responses to AZD1222 COVID-19 vaccine. The study's findings and limits: Vaccine-related CD4 TCRs covered spike, predominating at 160-218 and 743-854.

Data came from immunoSEQ multiplex PCR; TCRdb stores just in-frame clones and leaves some out. The sample gives 150,000 or so clones, about 90% of which show up once; around 1.3% is in the top ten. The germline V and J ends were trimmed by 6 bases and 2 bases, with 11 bases remaining between them. The germline V gene encodes CDR1 MDHEN and CDR2 SYDVKM. CDR3 length equals 15 residues. The starting material was peripheral blood, obtained on day 0 of AZD1222 vaccination. This clonotype was obtained from an adult in good health. V usage is TRBV28 and J usage is TRBJ1-6, with D uncertain. Written as DNA, the CDR3 is TGTGCCAGCAGGAAACCCGGGACCTATAATTCACCCCTCCACTTT. Protein sequence: CASRKPGTYNSPLHF.